The 29 T cell receptor beta chains below all came from one sample that was sequenced in a study of blood T cell repertoires in COVID-19. Sequencing used immunoSEQ multiplex PCR; TCRdb keeps in-frame clones, though not all of them. Of around 100,000 clones listed, around nine tenths are singletons. Sequenced material: peripheral blood. The origin of the receptors is a woman in her 70s who had recovered from COVID-19.

The V and J genes are TRBV6-5 and TRBJ1-2; no clear D. CDR3 length equals 11 residues. Deletions cut 10 bases from V and 8 bases from J, with 14 bases between. Germline lookup yields CDR1 MNHEY and CDR2 SVGAGI. CDR3 amino acids: CAILTRRGYTF. CDR3 bases: TGTGCCATTTTGACCCGGAGGGGCTACACCTTC.

The CDR3, as DNA: TGTGCCAGCAGTTACGGACGGGGAGAGACCCAGTACTTC. Its protein product is CASSYGRGETQYF. The chain has TRBV6-6 and TRBJ2-5; D is perhaps TRBD2 (5 bases). This CDR3 contains 13 residues. Germline loops: CDR1 MNHNY, CDR2 SVGAGI (reference sequence). V was pared by 2 bases and J by 4 bases, with 8 bases between.

This clone was found once. V is TRBV5-4 and J is TRBJ2-2; TRBD1 might be the D (6 bases). Germline values: CDR1 SGHNT, CDR2 YYREEE (reference sequence). The CDR3 totals 20 residues. The V end was cut by 2 bases, the J end by 1 base, with 24 bases between. This chain's CDR3 is CASSFGFRYGTRMNTGELFF. The CDR3 DNA sequence: TGTGCCAGCAGCTTCGGATTCCGGTACGGGACACGGATGAACACCGGGGAGCTGTTTTTT.

The genes are TRBV28 and TRBJ2-1; D unresolved. Looked up from germline, CDR1 is MDHEN and CDR2 is SYDVKM. The CDR3 contains 12 residues. Trimming took off 1 base at V and 12 bases at J, with 10 bases between the two ends. This CDR3 is CASSLLTIGQFF. Written as DNA, the CDR3 is TGTGCCAGCAGTTTATTAACCATCGGGCAGTTCTTC.

The rearrangement uses TRBV19 and TRBJ1-6; TRBD1 is a possible D gene (5 bases). Trimming removed 4 bases from V and 6 bases from J, with 13 bases in between. There are 15 residues in the CDR3. Germline-derived CDR1 and CDR2 are LNHDA and SQIVND (reference sequence). The CDR3 reads CASSTGGGPNSPLHF. The CDR3 nucleotides read TGTGCCAGTAGTACAGGCGGGGGTCCTAATTCACCCCTCCACTTT.

The CDR3 nucleotides read TGTGCCAGTAATCAGGACAGTTATCAGCCCCAGCATTTT. Translating gives CASNQDSYQPQHF. The V and J genes are TRBV19 and TRBJ1-5, with D tentatively TRBD1 (6 bases). Trimming left V 7 bases short and J 5 bases short, with 12 bases between. This CDR3 region has 13 residues. The germline V gene has CDR1 LNHDA and CDR2 SQIVND (reference sequence).

The chain links TRBV9 to TRBJ1-2; D may be TRBD1 (5 bases). Germline CDR1 is SGDLS and CDR2 is YYNGEE. This CDR3 region has 18 residues. The V and J ends lost 3 bases and 4 bases respectively, with 25 bases between them. The CDR3 here is CASSGGSGLPALIYGYTF. For the CDR3, the DNA is TGTGCCAGCAGCGGAGGGTCGGGACTTCCCGCCCTTATCTATGGCTACACCTTC.

This chain connects TRBV18 to TRBJ2-1; 11 bases align to TRBD1. Germline lookup yields CDR1 KGHSH and CDR2 LQKENI. The V segment lost 0 bases and the J segment 6 bases; nucleotides outside the gene matches: 4. This CDR3 contains 16 residues. CDR3 in amino acids: CASSPPGQGAINEQFF. CDR3 DNA sequence: TGTGCCAGCTCACCACCAGGACAGGGGGCCATCAATGAGCAGTTCTTC.

The rearrangement joins TRBV5-1 to TRBJ2-7, with D maybe TRBD2 (5 bases). In germline, CDR1 is SGHRS, CDR2 YFSETQ. The CDR3 runs 13 residues. V lost 4 bases to trimming and J lost 3 bases, with 11 bases between them. The chain's CDR3 is CASSPGEIYEQYF. Written as DNA, the CDR3 is TGCGCCAGCAGCCCCGGGGAGATCTACGAGCAGTACTTC.

This clone was seen a few times. This chain connects TRBV10-3 to TRBJ2-3, with D possibly being TRBD2 (5 bases). The CDR3 has 17 amino acids. With 7 bases removed from V and 0 bases from J, the gap between germline ends came to 20 bases. CDR1 ENHRY and CDR2 SYGVKD come from the germline V gene. In DNA, the CDR3 is TGTGCCATCAATGGCAACCCTGGTGGAGGCAGCACAGATACGCAGTATTTT. Translation: CAINGNPGGGSTDTQYF.

V is TRBV4-2 and J is TRBJ1-2, with a tentative D call TRBD1 (6 bases). The CDR3 covers 16 residues. The germline gives CDR1 LGHNA, CDR2 YNFKEQ. V was cut by 4 bases and J by 4 bases, with 19 bases left in between. CDR3 sequence (DNA): TGTGCCAGCAGCCCTAGGGGTGTGGGGGCCTTCTATGGCTACACCTTC. This gives the protein CASSPRGVGAFYGYTF.

The CDR3 sequence: CASSWGQGYNEQFF. The CDR3 nucleotides are TGTGCCAGCAGCTGGGGACAGGGATACAATGAGCAGTTCTTC. J is TRBJ2-1 and V is TRBV5-4; 9 bases are a match to TRBD1. V trimming: 3 bases; J trimming: 4 bases; junction bases outside the gene matches: 2. Germline V gene sequence: CDR1 SGHNT, CDR2 YYREEE (reference sequence). The CDR3 has 14 amino acids.

This chain uses TRBV10-3 with TRBJ2-2; D ambiguous. CDR3 size: 13 residues. Germline assignment: CDR1 ENHRY and CDR2 SYGVKD. V lost 7 bases and J 7 bases, leaving 13 bases between the germline ends. CDR3 coding DNA: TGTGCCATCAAATGGCAGGCCCACGGGGAGCTGTTTTTT. Translated, it gives CAIKWQAHGELFF.

The V gene is TRBV30, the J gene TRBJ2-6, with D hard to call. Trimming removed 5 bases at V and 0 bases at J, with 17 bases between. This CDR3 is built from 17 residues. Germline assignment: CDR1 GTSNPN and CDR2 SVGIG (reference sequence). The CDR3, as DNA: TGTGCCTGGGGTCCGTGGGCCTACCCCTCTGGGGCCAACGTCCTGACTTTC. Residues: CAWGPWAYPSGANVLTF.

The chain employs TRBV24-1 and TRBJ2-3; 7 bases are a match to TRBD1. After removal of 4 bases from V and 3 bases from J, the junction contained 9 bases not matched to a gene. This CDR3 comprises 16 residues. CDR1 is KGHDR and CDR2 is SFDVKD in the germline V gene. Here the CDR3 reads CATSEPTGRGTDTQYF. The CDR3 nucleotides read TGTGCCACCAGTGAGCCGACAGGGAGAGGAACAGATACGCAGTATTTT.

This chain uses TRBV29-1 with TRBJ1-2; 8 bases align to TRBD1. After removal of 2 bases from V and 7 bases from J, the junction contained 6 bases not matched to a gene. CDR1 SQVTM and CDR2 ANQGSEA come from the germline V gene. There are 13 residues in the CDR3. The CDR3: CSVEQGQGAGYTF. Here the CDR3 DNA reads TGCAGCGTTGAACAAGGACAGGGAGCTGGCTACACCTTC.

The chain uses TRBV19 and TRBJ2-7; 11 bases map to TRBD1. The ends lost 5 bases at V and 3 bases at J; junction bases unmatched: 6. The CDR3 covers 15 residues. From germline, CDR1 is LNHDA and CDR2 SQIVND (reference sequence). In DNA form, the CDR3 reads TGTGCCAGTAGTTCGCCGGGACAGGGGGGCTACGAGCAGTACTTC. Its translation is CASSSPGQGGYEQYF.

This sequence joins TRBV19 and TRBJ2-7, with TRBD1 identical over 9 bases. In germline, CDR1 is LNHDA, CDR2 SQIVND (reference sequence). V lost 6 bases to trimming and J lost 3 bases; unmatched junction nucleotides: 12. This CDR3 region has 16 residues. The CDR3 sequence is CASSHPGGTGHYEQYF. As DNA, the CDR3 is TGTGCCAGTAGCCACCCCGGCGGGACAGGGCACTACGAGCAGTACTTC.

This clone was counted once. J is TRBJ1-1 and V is TRBV6-5, with TRBD1 matching over 10 bases. Germline V gives CDR1 MNHEY, CDR2 SVGAGI. The CDR3 consists of 14 residues. Trimming cost V 7 bases and J 6 bases; bases outside gene matches: 8. The CDR3 sequence is CASKGQGGGAEAFF. CDR3 DNA sequence: TGTGCCAGCAAAGGACAGGGGGGAGGGGCTGAAGCTTTCTTT.

V and J are TRBV7-3 and TRBJ2-6; D is perhaps TRBD1 (9 bases). The germline gives CDR1 SGHTA, CDR2 FQGTGA. Trimming cost V 4 bases and J 2 bases, with 27 bases left between them. This CDR3 is built from 21 residues. CDR3 nucleotides: TGTGCCAGCAGCTCAACAGGGGGCGCACAGCGGGAGACCCCTGGGGCCAACGTCCTGACTTTC. This sequence encodes CASSSTGGAQRETPGANVLTF. Supplemented by reference TRBV7-3 and TRBJ2-6, the full variable domain reads GAGVSQTPSNKVTEKGKYVELRCDPISGHTALYWYRQSLGQGPEFLIYFQGTGAADDSGLPNDRFFAVRPEGSVSTLKIQRTERGDSAVYLCASSSTGGAQRETPGANVLTFGAGSRLTVL.

CDR3 loop: CAISEVQGNYGYTF. CDR3 in DNA: TGTGCCATCAGTGAGGTCCAGGGTAACTATGGCTACACCTTC. This chain links TRBV10-3 with TRBJ1-2; the D gene is possibly TRBD1 (5 bases). The germline V and J ends were trimmed by 2 bases and 1 base, with 8 bases remaining between them. The CDR3 is made up of 14 amino acids. From germline, CDR1 is ENHRY and CDR2 SYGVKD.

The chain links TRBV5-1 to TRBJ2-3; 8 nucleotides align to TRBD1. The CDR3 runs 17 residues. The ends lost 2 bases at V and 1 base at J; junction bases unmatched: 9. Germline assignment: CDR1 SGHRS and CDR2 YFSETQ. This chain's CDR3 is CASSFTRDRHGTDTQYF. The DNA for the CDR3 is TGCGCCAGCAGCTTCACCCGGGACAGGCACGGCACAGATACGCAGTATTTT.

This chain uses TRBV18 with TRBJ1-5; D unclear. The CDR3 has 14 residues. CDR1 and CDR2 from the germline V gene are KGHSH and LQKENI. V lost 6 bases and J 7 bases, leaving 16 bases between the germline ends. CDR3 protein: CASSDGPTIQPQHF. As DNA, the CDR3 is TGTGCCAGCTCCGATGGCCCCACAATCCAGCCCCAGCATTTT.

This clone has just one count. The J gene is TRBJ2-7, the V gene TRBV4-1; tentatively, D is TRBD2 (6 bases). V dropped 3 bases and J dropped 0 bases, with 12 bases sitting between them. Germline V CDR1 and CDR2: MGHRA, YSYEKL. This CDR3 is 15 amino acids long. The CDR3 DNA reads as TGCGCCAGCAGCCATCCGGGGGTCCCCTCCTACGAGCAGTACTTC. This gives the protein CASSHPGVPSYEQYF.

The chain has TRBV7-2 and TRBJ1-1; D remains ambiguous. CDR1 and CDR2 (germline): SGHTA, FQGNSA. Trimming took 2 bases from V and 1 from J, leaving 17 bases between them. The CDR3 is 17 residues long. CDR3 sequence: CASSLKREERRNTEAFF. The CDR3 DNA follows: TGTGCCAGCAGCTTAAAACGGGAGGAAAGGAGGAACACTGAAGCTTTCTTT.

This chain links TRBV16 with TRBJ2-1; the D is unclear. The germline gives CDR1 KGHSY, CDR2 FQNENV. The CDR3 length is 14 residues. V shed 0 bases and J shed 14 bases, with 17 bases lying between them. The CDR3 bases are TGTGCCAGCAGCCAATCCAAATTGTCGAATCCGGAGTTCTTC. Its protein is CASSQSKLSNPEFF.

The rearrangement links TRBV7-8 to TRBJ2-7; 12 bases fit TRBD2. CDR3 length: 15 amino acids. Looked up from germline, CDR1 is SGHVS and CDR2 is FQNEAQ. The V segment lost 5 bases and the J segment 2 bases; nucleotides outside the gene matches: 4. In DNA form, the CDR3 reads TGTGCCAGCAGCACGAGGACTAGCGGGACCTACGAGCAGTACTTC. Its translation is CASSTRTSGTYEQYF.

V gene TRBV27 combines with J gene TRBJ2-3, with 12 bases matching TRBD2. The CDR3 totals 16 residues. Germline CDR1 and CDR2: MNHEY and SMNVEV (reference sequence). The ends lost 5 bases at V and 5 bases at J; junction bases unmatched: 8. The CDR3 nucleotides read TGTGCCAGCAGTACCCCTAGCGGGGGGGCGGGAGATACGCAGTATTTT. This codes for CASSTPSGGAGDTQYF.

J is TRBJ2-1 and V is TRBV7-2; a possible D gene is TRBD2 (5 bases). Germline V lookup: CDR1 SGHTA, CDR2 FQGNSA. This CDR3 comprises 14 residues. Trimming removed 4 bases from V and 9 bases from J, with 16 bases in between. CDR3 sequence reads: CASSSGRSRGEQFF. Here the CDR3 DNA reads TGTGCCAGCAGCTCCGGCCGATCCCGGGGTGAGCAGTTCTTC.